This T cell receptor beta chain stems from a study of regulatory T cells in long-lasting Graves disease. Study-wide results and caveats: In persistent patients, shared public clonotypes (over 2,500) outnumbered those in new patients (approximately 940).

The CDR3 runs 12 residues. Trimming at V came to 8 bases and at J to 2 bases, leaving 3 bases not matched to a gene. In germline, CDR1 is MNHEY, CDR2 SVGEGT. Time point specified: newly diagnosed GD, antithyroid drugs for less than 3 months. Making the TCR library involved RNA that had been extracted from PBMCs. Arm-PCR of CDR3 regions and iRepertoire HTBI primers were the basis on which TCR beta libraries were built. MiXCR, run by TCRdb on the multiplex PCR reads, gives a single entry per CDR3 protein. The table records about 320,000 distinct CDR3 sequences, 15% to 20% of them present only once. This clonotype was seen more than once but under ten times. Its specificity is not known.

This sequence originates from a female donor with Graves disease. This chain uses TRBV6-2 or TRBV6-3 with TRBJ2-7; 7 positions match TRBD1. Sequences were derived from peripheral blood mononuclear cells (PBMCs), sampled at new diagnosis, from a patient treated with antithyroid drugs. The CDR3 loop reads CASWDRAYEQYF. The CDR3 region has the DNA TGTGCCAGCTGGGACAGAGCCTACGAGCAGTACTTC.